Reported below is one TCR beta chain. The V and J ends lost 1 base and 11 bases respectively, with 11 bases between them. CDR1 and CDR2 from the germline V gene are SGHVS and FQNEAQ. This CDR3 is 12 amino acids long. These data belong to a study of cytomegalovirus exposure and HLA in healthy donors. Vbeta (60) and Jbeta (13) primers were used in the PCR. Profiled with immunoSEQ multiplex PCR; TCRdb holds only in-frame clones, not every one. The sample shows fewer than 200,000 clones, around 78% of them seen only once. This chain joins TRBV7-8 and TRBJ1-1, with D possibly being TRBD1 (6 bases). Source material: PBMCs. This clonotype was sampled from a female donor in good health and CMV-seronegative. Here the CDR3 reads CASSLDGQWAFF. The CDR3 DNA reads TGTGCCAGCAGCTTAGACGGACAGTGGGCTTTCTTT.